Below, 12 T cell receptor beta chains from the same sample are listed, as sequenced in a study of lymphopenia after photon versus proton radiotherapy. Sequenced by immunoSEQ multiplex PCR; TCRdb stores in-frame clones only, minus some. Of about 70,000 clones detected, around 86% appear once; the ten largest clones hold 10% to 12%. Source: peripheral blood, taken from a patient treated with proton-based radiotherapy. The receptors derive from a man older than 75 with esophageal cancer.

Remarks on this clone: At one of its ends the junction is not consistent with the germline gene, which may arise from a read error. The sample contains more than one DNA sequence encoding this CDR3. The V gene is TRBV30, the J gene TRBJ1-1; TRBD1 is a possible D gene (5 bases). Germline loops: CDR1 GTSNPN, CDR2 SVGIG (reference sequence). The CDR3 runs 12 residues. CDR3 residues: CAWRWGVTEAFF. The CDR3 region has the DNA TGTGCCTGGAGGTGGGGGGTCACTGAGGCTTTCTTT.

The CDR3 region is CASSQDRASGYTF. The CDR3 DNA reads TGCGCCAGCAGCCAAGATCGGGCGTCTGGCTACACCTTC. The genes are TRBV4-1 and TRBJ1-2; no firm D call. V shed 0 bases and J shed 7 bases, with 9 bases lying between them. CDR1 is MGHRA, CDR2 YSYEKL, per germline. The CDR3 is 13 residues long.

The chain has TRBV9 and TRBJ1-1; D is ambiguous. The length of the CDR3 is 15 residues. V was trimmed by 0 bases and J by 0 bases, leaving 9 bases between them. In germline, CDR1 is SGDLS, CDR2 YYNGEE. CDR3 sequence (DNA): TGTGCCAGCAGCGTAGGATCGGGTATGAACACTGAAGCTTTCTTT. It yields the protein CASSVGSGMNTEAFF.

The chain couples TRBV7-9 to TRBJ2-3; weak D call: TRBD2 (5 bases). V lost 5 bases and J lost 1, with 10 bases in between. CDR1 and CDR2 from the germline V gene are SEHNR and FQNEAQ (reference sequence). CDR3 size: 14 residues. The CDR3 DNA sequence: TGTGCCAGCAGCGAGGGTCCGGGCACAGATACGCAGTATTTT. Translated, it gives CASSEGPGTDTQYF.

The chain employs TRBV7-3 and TRBJ2-5; D may be TRBD2 (6 bases). The CDR3 covers 15 residues. The V gene lost 5 bases and the J gene lost 2 bases, with 15 bases spanning the gap. Germline CDR1 and CDR2: SGHTA and FQGTGA. DNA of the CDR3: TGTGCCAGCAGCCTCCGGGACTCTATACAAGAGACCCAGTACTTC. The encoded protein is CASSLRDSIQETQYF. The variable domain in full, with the rest retrieved from reference TRBV7-3 and TRBJ2-5, is GAGVSQTPSNKVTEKGKYVELRCDPISGHTALYWYRQSLGQGPEFLIYFQGTGAADDSGLPNDRFFAVRPEGSVSTLKIQRTERGDSAVYLCASSLRDSIQETQYFGPGTRLLVL.

V gene TRBV29-1 combines with J gene TRBJ2-7; D is ambiguous. The ends were cut back, 3 bases at V and 6 bases at J, with 9 bases in the middle. There are 11 residues in the CDR3. Germline assignment: CDR1 SQVTM and CDR2 ANQGSEA. CDR3 loop: CSVEIGPEQYF. Written as DNA, the CDR3 is TGCAGCGTTGAGATAGGTCCCGAGCAGTACTTC.

The chain employs TRBV19 and TRBJ2-3; TRBD2 is a possible D gene (6 bases). The CDR3 spans 15 residues. Per the germline V gene, CDR1 is LNHDA and CDR2 is SQIVND (reference sequence). V lost 5 bases and J lost 2, with 14 bases in between. The CDR3 DNA sequence: TGTGCCAGTAGTCCCCTGGCGGGGTTCACAGATACGCAGTATTTT. This gives the protein CASSPLAGFTDTQYF.

The chain combines TRBV2 with TRBJ1-6, with D possibly TRBD1 on 5 matching bases. Germline CDR1 SNHLY, CDR2 FYNNEI. Trimming stripped 7 bases from V and 4 bases from J, with 14 bases between. CDR3 length: 15 residues. The CDR3 sequence: CASMEGAEYNSPLHF. DNA for the CDR3: TGTGCCAGCATGGAAGGGGCAGAGTATAATTCACCCCTCCACTTT.

This chain links TRBV5-1 with TRBJ1-5; TRBD1 matches at 9 bases. V lost 4 bases, J lost 4 bases, and 3 bases stayed unmatched. This CDR3 comprises 14 residues. CDR1 SGHRS and CDR2 YFSETQ come from the germline V gene. CDR3 nucleotide sequence: TGCGCCAGCAGCCCCGGGACAGGGAATCAGCCCCAGCATTTT. Translation gives CASSPGTGNQPQHF. The variable domain in full, with the rest retrieved from reference TRBV5-1 and TRBJ1-5, is KAGVTQTPRYLIKTRGQQVTLSCSPISGHRSVSWYQQTPGQGLQFLFEYFSETQRNKGNFPGRFSGRQFSNSRSEMNVSTLELGDSALYLCASSPGTGNQPQHFGDGTRLSIL.

The chain couples TRBV7-9 to TRBJ2-1; the D gene is possibly TRBD2 (5 bases). Germline CDR1 SEHNR, CDR2 FQNEAQ (reference sequence). The CDR3 loop spans 11 amino acids. Trimming cost V 3 bases and J 10 bases, with 7 bases left between them. The CDR3 loop reads CASSLTGEQFF. The DNA of the CDR3 is TGTGCCAGCAGCTTGACGGGGGAGCAGTTCTTC.

The J gene is TRBJ1-3, the V gene TRBV7-2; unclear D gene. The V gene lost 2 bases and the J gene lost 2 bases, with 4 bases spanning the gap. The CDR3 is 13 amino acids. Germline CDR1 is SGHTA and CDR2 is FQGNSA. This chain's CDR3 is CASSLWTGNTIYF. CDR3 bases: TGTGCCAGCAGCTTATGGACTGGAAACACCATATATTTT.

V is TRBV5-1 and J is TRBJ1-4; perhaps TRBD1 as D (5 bases). The germline gives CDR1 SGHRS, CDR2 YFSETQ. Trimming left V 1 base short and J 4 bases short, with 8 bases between. The CDR3 is 14 amino acids. The CDR3 protein is CASSLSGFNEKLFF. The CDR3 region has the DNA TGCGCCAGCAGCTTGTCAGGGTTTAATGAAAAACTGTTTTTT.